Each of the 10 T cell receptor beta chains below was sequenced from the same sample in a study of type 1 regulatory T cells. MiXCR, run by TCRdb on the reads, gives a single entry per CDR3 protein. This table holds tens of thousands of distinct CDR3 sequences, less than 25% found once. Study-wide points: Type 1 regulatory T cells had a more restricted TCR repertoire than non-type 1 regulatory T cells.

Their cognate antigens are unknown. What was sequenced was cultured type 1 regulatory T (Tr1) cells, either the whole culture or a sorted fraction (not recorded which). These receptors came from a human donor in good health.

This clonotype was picked up a small number of times. The rearrangement links TRBV5-1 to TRBJ2-2; D not certain. Trimming removed 4 bases from V and 0 bases from J, with 10 bases in between. From germline, CDR1 is SGHRS and CDR2 YFSETQ. The CDR3 extends over 15 amino acids. CDR3 in DNA: TGCGCCAGCAGCCCCAGGACCGCGAACACCGGGGAGCTGTTTTTT. This sequence encodes CASSPRTANTGELFF.

About this clonotype itself: The junction shows a germline mismatch at one end, possibly a read error. The chain uses TRBV18 and TRBJ1-1, with D unclear. The CDR3 loop spans 13 amino acids. Germline CDR1 is KGHSH and CDR2 is LQKENI. Here the CDR3 reads CAGSPNHGTEAFF. The CDR3 DNA reads TGTGCCGGCTCACCCAACCACGGCACCGAAGCTTTCTTT.

V gene TRBV12-3 or TRBV12-4 combines with J gene TRBJ1-1; D perhaps matches TRBD1 (5 bases). The length of the CDR3 is 12 residues. V was cut by 3 bases and J by 10 bases, with 12 bases left in between. The CDR3 DNA follows: TGTGCCAGCAGTTTGGAGGGGATACGAGCTTTCTTT. Encoded protein: CASSLEGIRAFF.

This clonotype came up a few times. The CDR3 DNA reads TGCAGTGCTAGGACTCGGGAGGGGGGCTACGAGCAGTACTTC. It yields the protein CSARTREGGYEQYF. The chain combines TRBV20-1 with TRBJ2-7; 8 positions agree with TRBD2. The CDR3 has 14 amino acids. J lost 3 bases, V lost 3 bases, and 7 bases had no gene match. Germline V gives CDR1 DFQATT, CDR2 SNEGSKA (reference sequence).

In this sample, this clonotype turned up a few times. V and J are TRBV20-1 and TRBJ2-2; 10 bases fit TRBD2. CDR3 length: 16 residues. V was clipped by 0 bases and J by 1 base; unmatched bases: 2. Per germline, CDR1 DFQATT and CDR2 SNEGSKA (reference sequence). DNA for the CDR3: TGCAGTGCTAGAGATTGGACTAGCGGGAACACCGGGGAGCTGTTTTTT. Translated: CSARDWTSGNTGELFF.

This clonotype was detected a few times. This chain links TRBV15 with TRBJ2-7; D remains ambiguous. The CDR3 length is 13 residues. Germline-derived CDR1 and CDR2 are LNHNV and YYDKDF (reference sequence). The V end lost 2 bases, the J end lost 3 bases, and 8 bases lay between the germline ends. The CDR3, as DNA: TGTGCCACCAGCAGAATGGGCCTCTACGAGCAGTACTTC. Translation: CATSRMGLYEQYF.

This chain connects TRBV5-1 to TRBJ2-3; D unresolved. The ends were cut back, 7 bases at V and 6 bases at J, with 9 bases in the middle. The CDR3 loop spans 11 amino acids. CDR1 and CDR2 (germline): SGHRS, YFSETQ. This CDR3 reads CASLAGDTQYF. CDR3 DNA: TGCGCCAGCCTTGCTGGGGATACGCAGTATTTT.

This clonotype was observed a handful of times. The chain joins TRBV27 to TRBJ2-1; no firm D call. CDR3 length: 13 residues. From germline, CDR1 is MNHEY and CDR2 SMNVEV (reference sequence). V shed 6 bases and J shed 3 bases, with 9 bases lying between them. CDR3 sequence (DNA): TGTGCCAGCAGGAAAAGCAGCTACAATGAGCAGTTCTTC. It codes for CASRKSSYNEQFF.

This clonotype was seen ten or more times. The chain joins TRBV5-1 to TRBJ2-1; 10 bases are a match to TRBD2. Germline CDR1 SGHRS, CDR2 YFSETQ. This CDR3 has 16 amino acids. The J segment lost 7 bases and the V segment lost 2 bases, leaving 9 bases of the junction unmatched. CDR3 in DNA: TGCGCCAGCAGCTTCTTAGCGGGAGGTTCTTCGAATGAGCAGTTCTTC. Protein sequence: CASSFLAGGSSNEQFF.

This clonotype was counted between two and nine times. This sequence joins TRBV5-1 and TRBJ1-1, with D perhaps TRBD1 (5 bases). This CDR3 region has 14 residues. Germline CDR1 and CDR2: SGHRS and YFSETQ. V gave up 4 bases and J gave up 8 bases, with 18 bases separating them. The CDR3: CASSLQSPGLEAFF. Written as DNA, the CDR3 is TGCGCCAGCAGCCTGCAGTCTCCGGGACTAGAAGCTTTCTTT.